This T cell receptor beta chain was sequenced during a study of human T cells and chemical hapten exposure. Notes on the study in general: DPC sensitization left the count of TCRs above 1 in 1000 unchanged.

The CDR3 sequence is 17 residues long. V trimming: 0 bases; J trimming: 7 bases; junction bases outside the gene matches: 11. Germline V lookup: CDR1 LGHNA, CDR2 YNFKEQ. Notes on this clonotype: The antigen is undetermined. This sequence may be a read error, since a much larger clone differs from it by one base.

During construction of the library, unique molecular identifiers were attached to individual cDNA molecules for quantitative, reproducible TCR counting. One entry per CDR3 protein, called by TCRdb with MiXCR from the 5' RACE reads. Among 75,000 or so distinct CDR3 sequences, approximately 16% were seen once, and the ten largest hold approximately 6.3%. Unfractionated whole blood served as the source for total RNA extraction. The TCR originated in a female donor in good health. The chain links TRBV4-2 to TRBJ2-3; 9 bases agree with TRBD2. The CDR3 region is CASSQDGRTSERNTQYF. The CDR3 DNA follows: TGTGCCAGCAGCCAAGATGGCCGGACTAGCGAGAGGAATACGCAGTATTTT.